These T cell receptor beta chains were read from a single sample in a study of technical replicates of blood from a few donors. Some clones are missing from TCRdb's copy, which holds only in-frame ones; the method was immunoSEQ multiplex PCR. The sample has about 69,000 clones; 88% are singletons. The sequencing sample was made of PBMCs. The receptors come from a human donor in good health. Some clones in this sample may be carry-over from other donors' samples. The CDR3 runs from the conserved cysteine through the conserved F or W. A D gene is named only where the DNA matches it firmly. Size is omitted from some rows. Given values are once, few, many or a class for expanded clones.

j_call,d_call,v_call,clone_size,cdr3_aa,cdr3_nt
TRBJ2-5,NA,TRBV10-3,NA,CAISDVGRETQYF,TGTGCCATCAGTGACGTGGGGCGAGAGACCCAGTACTTC
TRBJ2-1,TRBD2,TRBV7-8,NA,CASSPLAGGIQWNEQFF,TGTGCCAGCAGCCCGCTAGCGGGAGGGATACAATGGAATGAGCAGTTCTTC
TRBJ2-7,TRBD2,TRBV7-2,NA,CASSSGLAGDPQYF,TGTGCCAGCAGTTCAGGACTAGCGGGAGACCCGCAGTACTTC
TRBJ2-1,NA,TRBV2,NA,CARRERANNEQFF,TGTGCCAGACGAGAGAGGGCTAACAATGAGCAGTTCTTC
TRBJ2-1,TRBD1,TRBV15,NA,CATSEGQGSYNEQFF,TGTGCCACCAGCGAGGGACAGGGTTCCTACAATGAGCAGTTCTTC
TRBJ2-3,TRBD2,TRBV2,NA,CASSRSGGLAGESLRRNTQYF,TGTGCCAGCAGTCGATCGGGGGGACTAGCGGGAGAGTCCTTAAGAAGGAATACGCAGTATTTT
TRBJ1-3,NA,TRBV9,once,CASSVRGSGNTIYF,TGTGCCAGCAGCGTAAGGGGGTCTGGAAACACCATATATTTT
TRBJ2-7,NA,TRBV25-1,once,CASSTGTEQYF,TGTGCCAGCAGCACAGGGACCGAGCAGTACTTC
TRBJ2-7,TRBD2,TRBV2,NA,CRSTRYWRGGHEQYF,TGTCGAAGCACCCGCTATTGGCGGGGGGGCCATGAGCAGTACTTC
TRBJ1-1,TRBD1,TRBV4-2,NA,CASSRTGVGTEAFF,TGTGCCAGCAGCCGCACAGGGGTAGGGACTGAAGCTTTCTTT
TRBJ2-3,TRBD1,TRBV7-3,NA,CASSPGTGGDTQYF,TGTGCCAGCAGCCCGGGGACAGGGGGAGATACGCAGTATTTT
TRBJ1-1,NA,TRBV7-9,NA,CASSRRGGQTEAFF,TGTGCCAGCAGCCGACGAGGAGGACAGACTGAAGCTTTCTTT
TRBJ2-3,TRBD2,TRBV19,NA,CASGASGSSSTDTQYF,TGTGCCAGTGGAGCTAGCGGGAGTTCTAGCACAGATACGCAGTATTTT
TRBJ2-5,TRBD1,TRBV7-9,once,CASSLVRGRSETQYF,TGTGCCAGCAGCTTAGTTAGGGGGCGGTCAGAGACCCAGTACTTC
TRBJ2-7,TRBD2,TRBV5-1,NA,CASSPGSHGGVNYEQYF,TGCGCCAGCAGCCCCGGATCTCACGGGGGGGTGAACTACGAGCAGTACTTC
TRBJ2-5,TRBD2,TRBV4-1,once,CASSSGERGAETQYF,TGCGCCAGCAGCTCGGGGGAGCGGGGGGCGGAGACCCAGTACTTC
TRBJ2-1,TRBD1,TRBV6-6,NA,CASSYSRGGLHNEQFF,TGTGCCAGCAGTTACTCGAGAGGGGGCCTCCACAATGAGCAGTTCTTC
TRBJ1-2,NA,TRBV19,once,CASSMEQSANYGYTF,TGTGCCAGTAGTATGGAACAGTCCGCTAACTATGGCTACACCTTC
TRBJ2-2,NA,TRBV4-1,NA,CASSRPTGWAGELFF,TGCGCCAGCAGCCGCCCAACAGGGTGGGCCGGGGAGCTGTTTTTT
TRBJ2-1,TRBD2,TRBV11-3,NA,CASSSQRGSSYNEQFF,TGTGCCAGCAGCTCCCAGCGGGGGAGCTCCTACAATGAGCAGTTCTTC
TRBJ1-3,NA,TRBV5-6,NA,CASATAGVGNTIYF,TGTGCCAGCGCCACCGCGGGTGTCGGAAACACCATATATTTT
TRBJ2-1,NA,TRBV20-1,NA,CSAPERREQFF,TGCAGTGCTCCGGAGAGGCGCGAGCAGTTCTTC
TRBJ2-1,NA,TRBV7-3,NA,CASSVNRDGEQFF,TGTGCCAGCAGCGTCAACAGGGACGGCGAGCAGTTCTTC
TRBJ2-3,TRBD2,TRBV19,NA,CASTSLAGGFTDTQYF,TGTGCCAGTACCTCCCTAGCGGGAGGGTTCACAGATACGCAGTATTTT
TRBJ2-7,NA,TRBV5-1,NA,CASSLDSPYEQYF,TGCGCCAGCAGCTTAGACAGCCCCTACGAGCAGTACTTC
TRBJ2-6,TRBD2,TRBV30,NA,CAWSAIRTSGRGSGANVLTF,TGTGCCTGGAGTGCCATTAGGACTAGCGGGAGAGGATCTGGGGCCAACGTCCTGACTTTC